The rows below give T cell receptor beta chains drawn from one sample of a study of post-analysis software for immune sequencing data. TCRdb reprocessed the PCR reads via MiXCR and lists one record per CDR3 protein. The repertoire includes hundreds of thousands of distinct CDR3 sequences, about 50% of them detected once, and 4.6% sits in the top ten. The sequenced material came from blood. The receptors come from a girl aged 5-17 years with multiple sclerosis. CDR3s leave out the opening cysteine and the closing phenylalanine or tryptophan. A D gene is named only where the DNA matches it firmly.

>TRBV20-1|TRBJ2-4|TRBD2
SASTSGKVRNIQY
>TRBV12-3/TRBV12-4|TRBJ2-5|TRBD1
ASSFAGGKETQY
>TRBV6-1|TRBJ1-4|TRBD1
ASSTGIGDRGGEKLF
>TRBV7-6|TRBJ2-5|TRBD2
ASSLRLAGQKETQY
>TRBV10-3|TRBJ2-1|TRBD2
AIRNSGGAVSYNEQF
>TRBV5-6|TRBJ2-1|-
ASSLRVGEQF
>TRBV10-3|TRBJ1-2|-
AISELGGGYGYT
>TRBV29-1|TRBJ1-2|-
SVVGVLPYGYT
>TRBV12-3/TRBV12-4|-|-
ASSLDPHSETQY
>TRBV7-9|TRBJ2-3|-
ASSSGRALTDTQY
>TRBV5-1|TRBJ2-4|-
ASSAALAKNIQY
>TRBV7-9|TRBJ2-1|TRBD2
ASSSLTSGVAYNEQF
>TRBV10-3|TRBJ2-1|-
AISVEQVGQF
>TRBV27|TRBJ2-2|-
ASSYLYTGELF
>TRBV7-3|TRBJ1-2|-
ASSSSGGRYGYT
>TRBV20-1|TRBJ1-5|-
SASGVGQVHQPQH
>TRBV7-2|TRBJ1-1|TRBD1
ASSLQGVVTEAF
>TRBV5-1|TRBJ2-2|TRBD1
ASSIRTGANTGELF
>TRBV12-3/TRBV12-4|TRBJ1-4|-
ASSPGNEKLF
>TRBV10-3|TRBJ2-7|-
ATGVYEQY
>TRBV18|TRBJ2-7|TRBD1
ASSPQGQGNEQY
>TRBV11-2|TRBJ2-7|-
ASSLALGGPYEQY
>TRBV10-3|TRBJ2-7|-
AISVGKWETSYEQY
>TRBV5-1|TRBJ2-3|-
ASSLVPDADTQY
>TRBV11-1|TRBJ2-3|TRBD2
ASSFLGTSGRTQIGTDTQY
>TRBV20-1|TRBJ2-3|-
SGRGDEGITDTQY
>TRBV20-1|TRBJ2-1|TRBD2
SARIGLAGEQF
>TRBV5-1|TRBJ1-2|-
ASSTTGHANYGYT
>TRBV20-1|TRBJ2-3|TRBD1
SAPTRQGDGSDTQY
>TRBV7-2|TRBJ2-1|TRBD2
VSSGGPYNEQF
>TRBV2|TRBJ2-7|TRBD1
ASMGQGASYEQY
>TRBV2|TRBJ1-5|TRBD1
ASSEEDRAGQPQH
>TRBV12-3/TRBV12-4|TRBJ2-2|-
ASSLRSGLTGELF
>TRBV27|TRBJ2-3|-
ASSRQYRTDTQY
>TRBV5-1|TRBJ1-2|TRBD1
ASSLAAPGQGTNYGYT
>TRBV7-6|TRBJ2-7|TRBD1
ASSLSTGGSYEQY
>TRBV6-1|TRBJ1-2|-
ASSAAGTNYGYT
>TRBV3-1|TRBJ2-7|-
ASSQDYRFSYEQY
>TRBV5-1|TRBJ2-5|-
ASSPSGFGGPSETQY
>TRBV20-1|TRBJ2-1|-
SARDRLDEQF
>TRBV20-1|TRBJ2-1|TRBD2
SAYTGLAMRGEQF
>TRBV12-3/TRBV12-4|TRBJ1-1|-
ASSLGGAF
>TRBV2|TRBJ2-1|-
ASNEQF
>TRBV29-1|TRBJ2-3|-
SPSPQRTTDTQY
>TRBV7-2|TRBJ1-5|-
ASNSRGPQH
>TRBV6-6|TRBJ2-5|TRBD2
ASSYLALSSGPTQY
>TRBV6-2/TRBV6-3|TRBJ1-1|-
ASSDPGQTEAF
>TRBV7-2|TRBJ2-7|-
ASSHGTFYAYEQY
>TRBV6-6|TRBJ1-5|-
ASTFTDRNQPQH
>TRBV6-5|TRBJ1-6|-
ASSYFPSSYNSPLH
>TRBV5-6|TRBJ2-5|TRBD1
ASSVQGAKETQY
>TRBV2|TRBJ2-2|-
ASSVVPLNTGELF